These T cell receptor beta chains were read from a single sample in a study of cytotoxic CD8 clonotypes in ibrutinib-treated CLL. TCRdb's table, derived via immunoSEQ multiplex PCR, lists solely in-frame clones and lacks some. In the table there are tens of thousands of clones, less than 60% of which are singletons. The source was PBMCs, collected after 12 months of ibrutinib treatment. These receptors all come from a human donor with chronic lymphocytic leukemia. Both conserved end residues are trimmed from each CDR3.

CDR3aa	v_gene	j_gene
ASSLQDRTTDTQY	TRBV27	TRBJ2-3
ASSLAGPFYEQY	TRBV5-1	TRBJ2-7
ASSWTSAKHYNEQF	TRBV7-2	TRBJ2-1
ATSRDRSSWGHTEAF	TRBV15	TRBJ1-1
ASSLIVEIDHT	TRBV28	TRBJ1-2
ASSERYRPY	TRBV2	TRBJ2-3
ASSYSTGSGANVLT	TRBV6-6	TRBJ2-6
ASSLASSGREQQY	TRBV5-1	TRBJ2-7
ASSSRVWPNTEAF	TRBV28	TRBJ1-1
ASAGGAGTNEKLF	TRBV30	TRBJ1-4
SVGDRRYNEQF	TRBV29-1	TRBJ2-1
ASSLADGAYGYT	TRBV7-2	TRBJ1-2
ASSQGSPRGFYYNEQF	TRBV4-1	TRBJ2-1
ASSLSPATEAF	TRBV27	TRBJ1-1
ASSLEGGYEQY	TRBV4-2	TRBJ2-7
ASKESQNTEAF	TRBV10-2	TRBJ1-1
ASSPGSSGNTIY	TRBV6-5	TRBJ1-3
ASSYSSGAYGYT	TRBV6-5	TRBJ1-2
ASSSAATSSPEQY	TRBV7-6	TRBJ2-7
ASSLEGTRGETQY	TRBV5-1	TRBJ2-5
ASSLGQGWRNQPQH	TRBV28	TRBJ1-5
ASSRQGGDTEAF	TRBV6-5	TRBJ1-1
ASGSYGYT	TRBV12-5	TRBJ1-2
ASGTGAGANVLT	TRBV5-1	TRBJ2-6
ASRIALSPLH	TRBV2	TRBJ1-6
ASSTTGQGGDSPLH	TRBV7-9	TRBJ1-6
SAARADTQY	TRBV20-1	TRBJ2-3
AISRQGALNEQF	TRBV10-3	TRBJ2-1
ASRLTGFGYT	TRBV6-5	TRBJ1-2
ASGLGLTTDTQY	TRBV12-5	TRBJ2-3
AWRGGGCETQY	TRBV30	TRBJ2-5
ASSISFNYGYT	TRBV19	TRBJ1-2
ASSLGTGGIDSPLH	TRBV7-9	TRBJ1-6
ASRGLGEGTAKLF	TRBV27	TRBJ1-4
ASSFDRSDYGYT	TRBV5-1	TRBJ1-2
ASSLLSGGFREQF	TRBV5-4	TRBJ2-1
SASGTQRMSEQY	TRBV29-1	TRBJ2-7
ASRIIAGEAYEQY	TRBV7-2	TRBJ2-7
ASTKPPGRPQETQY	TRBV28	TRBJ2-5
ASSLIVLGTEAF	TRBV7-8	TRBJ1-1
ASSFGYVLT	TRBV28	TRBJ2-6
ASSSNAGTGQPQH	TRBV11-2	TRBJ1-5
ASRRQGVSYEQY	TRBV27	TRBJ2-7
ASSLGETPQY	TRBV11-2	TRBJ2-5
ASSLGIRRGGPNEQF	TRBV7-2	TRBJ2-1
ASSLGTYNSPLH	TRBV7-6	TRBJ1-6
ASSYSLLGEKLF	TRBV6-6	TRBJ1-4
AIRTGADTGELF	TRBV10-3	TRBJ2-2
ASSPTRTSTDTQY	TRBV7-8	TRBJ2-3
ASSKSSGRSYNEQF	TRBV21-1	TRBJ2-1
ASSSQGARGNQPQH	TRBV10-2	TRBJ1-5
ASSYDPFDYTGELF	TRBV10-3	TRBJ2-2